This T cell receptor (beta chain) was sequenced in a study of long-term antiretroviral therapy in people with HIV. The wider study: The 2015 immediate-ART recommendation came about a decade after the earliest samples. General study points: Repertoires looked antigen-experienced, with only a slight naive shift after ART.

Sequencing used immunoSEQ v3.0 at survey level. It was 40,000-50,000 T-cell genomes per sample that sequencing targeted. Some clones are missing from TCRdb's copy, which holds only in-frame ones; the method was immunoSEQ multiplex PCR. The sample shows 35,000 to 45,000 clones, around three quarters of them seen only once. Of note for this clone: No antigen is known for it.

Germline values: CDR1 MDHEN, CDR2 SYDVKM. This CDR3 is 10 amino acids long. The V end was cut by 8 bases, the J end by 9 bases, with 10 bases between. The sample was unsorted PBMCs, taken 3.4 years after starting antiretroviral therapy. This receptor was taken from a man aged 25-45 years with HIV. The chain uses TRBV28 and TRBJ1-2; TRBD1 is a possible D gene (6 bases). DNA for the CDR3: TGTGCCAGCCTAGGGGGGAGCTACACCTTC. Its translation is CASLGGSYTF.